This T cell receptor (beta chain) is drawn from a study of cytomegalovirus exposure and HLA in healthy donors. Study-level findings and limits: Under in vitro conditions, a few CMV-associated chains were confirmed as specific for CMV antigens.

The CDR3 totals 15 residues. J gave up 3 bases and V 2 bases, and 6 bases lay outside the gene matches. CDR1 is MNHNY and CDR2 is SVGAGI in the germline V gene (reference sequence). This clone was observed a handful of times. What it recognizes is unknown. This PCR relied on a set of 60 Vbeta primers and 13 Jbeta primers. Methods used by the authors: About 12 million of around 85 million unique TCR beta chains were shared, per a later count. Generated by immunoSEQ multiplex PCR, the TCRdb table keeps only in-frame clones and is missing some. The V and J calls and the clone size are those of that table, but D and trimming were determined from the DNA. The sample has around 120,000 clones, more than 60% seen once. While unrecorded immune exposures were likely, the donors were nominally healthy when sampled.

The sequenced material came from PBMCs. The chain has TRBV6-6 and TRBJ2-7; 8 bases are shared with TRBD1. This receptor was obtained from a woman aged 40 to 50 in good health and CMV-seropositive. The CDR3 is CASSYGGQGLYEQYF. The CDR3 DNA reads TGTGCCAGCAGTTACGGTGGACAGGGACTCTACGAGCAGTACTTC.